These 13 T cell receptor beta chains share one sample of origin, sequenced in a study of blood T cell repertoires in COVID-19. Sequencing was performed with immunoSEQ multiplex PCR; in TCRdb, only in-frame clones are kept and a portion is missing. The sample gives 300,000 or so clones, 90% of which show up once; around 2.7% is in the top ten. Material for sequencing was PBMCs or T cells enriched from blood (not recorded which). All receptors come from a man between 60 and 75 years old who had recovered from COVID-19.

This sequence joins TRBV19 and TRBJ2-7; D gene uncertain. Germline CDR1 is LNHDA and CDR2 is SQIVND (reference sequence). The CDR3 runs to 16 residues. V was pared by 1 base and J by 1 base, with 14 bases between. In DNA form, the CDR3 reads TGTGCCAGTAGTATAGTTTTCACAGTAGATTCCTACGAGCAGTACTTC. Translation: CASSIVFTVDSYEQYF.

This sequence joins TRBV5-4 and TRBJ1-2; TRBD1 might be the D (5 bases). Per germline, CDR1 SGHNT and CDR2 YYREEE (reference sequence). The CDR3 is made up of 16 amino acids. V lost 0 bases and J lost 8, with 20 bases in between. CDR3 amino acids: CASSLALGGDQRGYTF. The CDR3 bases are TGTGCCAGCAGCTTGGCCTTGGGGGGTGACCAGAGGGGCTACACCTTC.

Of note for this clone: The sample contains more than one DNA sequence encoding this CDR3. V usage is TRBV7-9 and J usage is TRBJ1-2, with 7 bases aligning to TRBD1. Germline-derived CDR1 and CDR2 are SEHNR and FQNEAQ (reference sequence). Trimming took 3 bases from V and 5 from J; bases not matched to a gene: 0. This CDR3 is 12 amino acids long. The DNA for the CDR3 is TGTGCCAGCAGCTTGACAGGGTATGGCTACACCTTC. This gives the protein CASSLTGYGYTF.

The rearrangement joins TRBV18 to TRBJ1-2; 9 bases are a match to TRBD1. In germline, CDR1 is KGHSH, CDR2 LQKENI. With 3 bases clipped from V and 12 bases from J, the junction kept 17 bases outside the gene matches. The CDR3 covers 16 residues. The CDR3 region is CASSPSLGTGKSGNTF. The DNA for the CDR3 is TGTGCCAGCTCACCTAGCCTCGGGACAGGGAAGTCTGGAAACACCTTC. Variable domain in full (rest from reference TRBV18 and TRBJ1-2): NAGVMQNPRHLVRRRGQEARLRCSPMKGHSHVYWYRQLPEEGLKFMVYLQKENIIDESGMPKERFSAEFPKEGPSILRIQQVVRGDSAAYFCASSPSLGTGKSGNTFGSGTRLTVV.

V usage is TRBV4-1 and J usage is TRBJ2-7; 7 positions agree with TRBD2. CDR1 MGHRA and CDR2 YSYEKL come from the germline V gene. The junction had 16 bases not matched to a gene; V was cut back by 1 base and J by 4 bases. The CDR3 spans 18 residues. The CDR3 sequence: CASSQAQPHPGLQYEQYF. In nucleotides, the CDR3 is TGCGCCAGCAGCCAAGCCCAGCCCCACCCGGGACTACAATACGAGCAGTACTTC.

This rearrangement joins TRBV2 to TRBJ2-3, with a possible D match to TRBD2 (6 bases). The CDR3 extends over 14 amino acids. Trimming removed 5 bases at V and 2 bases at J, with 11 bases between. CDR1 and CDR2 (germline): SNHLY, FYNNEI. As DNA, the CDR3 is TGTGCCAGCAGTCAAACGGACTACACAGATACGCAGTATTTT. This translates into CASSQTDYTDTQYF. Full variable domain (missing parts from reference TRBV2 and TRBJ2-3): EPEVTQTPSHQVTQMGQEVILRCVPISNHLYFYWYRQILGQKVEFLVSFYNNEISEKSEIFDDQFSVERPDGSNFTLKIRSTKLEDSAMYFCASSQTDYTDTQYFGPGTRLTVL.

The rearrangement uses TRBV25-1 and TRBJ2-2; weak D call: TRBD2 (5 bases). Trimming took off 4 bases at V and 3 bases at J, with 15 bases between the two ends. The germline V gene encodes CDR1 MGHDK and CDR2 SYGVNS. The CDR3 contains 16 residues. The CDR3 DNA reads as TGTGCCAGCAGTGCTTTTCTCTATAGCGACACCGGGGAGCTGTTTTTT. It translates to CASSAFLYSDTGELFF.

This clone appeared once. V usage is TRBV5-6 and J usage is TRBJ2-7; 9 nucleotides match TRBD1. The CDR3 is 14 residues long. The V gene end was trimmed by 4 bases and the J gene end by 4 bases; junction bases not matched to a gene: 6. Germline V gives CDR1 SGHDT, CDR2 YYEEEE. In DNA form, the CDR3 reads TGTGCCAGCAGCGCCGGGACAGGGAGATACGAGCAGTACTTC. It yields the protein CASSAGTGRYEQYF. Using reference TRBV5-6 and TRBJ2-7 for the parts outside the CDR3, the full variable domain is DAGVTQSPTHLIKTRGQQVTLRCSPKSGHDTVSWYQQALGQGPQFIFQYYEEEERQRGNFPDRFSGHQFPNYSSELNVNALLLGDSALYLCASSAGTGRYEQYFGPGTRLTVT.

V gene TRBV10-1 combines with J gene TRBJ2-7; 7 bases line up with TRBD1. The CDR3 loop spans 13 amino acids. Germline values: CDR1 WNHNN, CDR2 SYGVQD (reference sequence). J was trimmed by 6 bases and V by 6 bases; bases with no gene match: 8. The CDR3: CASSDRVNAEQYF. The CDR3 DNA is TGCGCCAGCAGCGACAGGGTAAACGCCGAGCAGTACTTC.

This chain connects TRBV4-3 to TRBJ1-6; 9 nucleotides line up with TRBD1. Germline-derived CDR1 and CDR2 are LGHNA and YSLEER. The CDR3 sequence is 15 residues long. Germline trimming cut 1 base from V and 9 bases from J; bases unmatched to any gene: 4. CDR3 sequence (DNA): TGCGCCAGCAGCCAAGGCCGGGACAGGGTTTCACCCCTCCACTTT. The encoded protein is CASSQGRDRVSPLHF.

The V and J genes are TRBV28 and TRBJ1-2; D is uncertain. The CDR3 is 12 amino acids. V shed 8 bases and J shed 7 bases, with 14 bases lying between them. Germline loops: CDR1 MDHEN, CDR2 SYDVKM. The DNA for the CDR3 is TGTGCCAGCGAGTTTGACCGGGGTGGCTACACCTTC. Translated, it gives CASEFDRGGYTF.

The V call is TRBV5-1, the J call TRBJ1-2; 12 bases align to TRBD1. Trimming at V came to 4 bases and at J to 7 bases, leaving 5 bases not matched to a gene. The CDR3 contains 14 residues. CDR1 and CDR2 from the germline V gene are SGHRS and YFSETQ. Here the CDR3 reads CASSKGQGAFGYTF. CDR3 coding DNA: TGCGCCAGCAGCAAGGGACAGGGGGCATTTGGCTACACCTTC.

Comments on this clone: One end of the junction does not line up with germline, which may come from a read error. The chain has TRBV7-9 and TRBJ2-7; D is perhaps TRBD2 (5 bases). CDR1 is SEHNR, CDR2 FQNEAQ, per germline (reference sequence). This CDR3 region has 8 residues. CDR3 amino acids: CASSPGDF. The CDR3, as DNA: TGTGCCAGCAGCCCCGGGGACTTC. Together with reference TRBV7-9 and TRBJ2-7, the CDR3 gives the full variable domain: DTGVSQNPRHKITKRGQNVTFRCDPISEHNRLYWYRQTLGQGPEFLTYFQNEAQLEKSRLLSDRFSAERPKGSFSTLEIQRTEQGDSAMYLCASSPGDFGPGTRLTVT.